This T cell receptor beta chain was observed in a study of T cells in localized non-small cell lung cancer. Study-wide points: Peak T cell clonality was found in uninvolved adjacent lung, exceeding tumor. An association was observed between higher blood T cell density and longer overall survival. Researchers found a median approximately 57 of the top 100 tumor clones in adjacent lung.

Concerning this clone itself: As yet, its antigen is unknown.

TCRdb's copy holds only in-frame clones and misses some; the assay was immunoSEQ multiplex PCR. The profile covers 30,000 or so clones, with 88% appearing a single time and roughly 13% taken by the ten largest. This receptor was identified in an older female donor with stage III squamous cell lung carcinoma. Source: peripheral blood, taken before any cancer treatment.

The CDR3 loop is CASSFDPGGTYEQYF. The CDR3 coding sequence is TGTGCCAGCAGCTTCGACCCGGGGGGCACCTACGAGCAGTACTTC. The chain uses TRBV5-6 and TRBJ2-7, with D possibly matching TRBD2 (7 bases). Trimming took off 2 bases at V and 2 bases at J, with 14 bases between the two ends. The CDR3 runs 15 residues. Germline loops: CDR1 SGHDT, CDR2 YYEEEE.